This TCR beta chain is drawn from a study of yellow fever vaccine responses in identical twins. Study-wide results and caveats: It has been reported that, in twins, the vaccine T cell response seemed partly convergent and partly personalized.

TCRdb itself ran the RT-PCR reads through MiXCR, one entry per CDR3 protein. The table has approximately 16,000 distinct CDR3 sequences, about four fifths seen once. Germline loops: CDR1 SQVTM, CDR2 ANQGSEA. The CDR3 totals 14 residues. V was trimmed by 6 bases and J by 2 bases, leaving 17 bases between them. As concerns this clonotype: Its antigen is still unknown.

The receptor comes from a woman aged 18-29 years who received the yellow fever vaccine. The rearrangement uses TRBV29-1 and TRBJ2-7; D may be TRBD1 or TRBD2 (5 bases each). The sequenced sample was T cells from blood (PBMCs), unsorted or a sorted subset (not recorded which), obtained before or after yellow fever vaccination (not recorded which). The CDR3 coding sequence is TGCAGCGTCGCTCCTTGGGACCGTGCCTACGAGCAGTACTTC. Amino acids: CSVAPWDRAYEQYF.